This is a list of T cell receptor beta chains from one sample in a study of blood T cell repertoires in COVID-19. Clones were sequenced by immunoSEQ multiplex PCR, and TCRdb holds only the in-frame ones, with some missing. This repertoire shows 47,000 or so clones, roughly four fifths found once; its top ten account for roughly 3%. The specimen was peripheral blood. Receptors were obtained from an older woman with acute or convalescent COVID-19. CDR3s include the opening cysteine and the closing phenylalanine or tryptophan. A D gene is named only where the DNA matches it firmly. Clone size is given for some rows only: seen once, a few or many times, or a class if the clone is expanded.

cdr3_aa	cdr3_nt	clone_size	v_call	j_call	d_call
CASSYSEGFSAQYF	TGTGCCAGCAGTTACTCGGAGGGCTTCTCGGCCCAGTACTTC	.	TRBV6-5	TRBJ2-5	.
CASSLYDWTGGYNQPQHF	TGTGCCAGCAGCTTATATGATTGGACAGGGGGCTACAATCAGCCCCAGCATTTT	.	TRBV7-8	TRBJ1-5	TRBD1
CASSQDRRSRGSEKLFF	TGTGCCAGCAGCCAAGACAGGCGGTCTCGGGGAAGTGAAAAACTGTTTTTT	.	TRBV3-1/TRBV3-2	TRBJ1-4	.
CASSFRGTSSYNEQFF	TGTGCCAGCAGCTTTAGGGGTACGAGCTCCTACAATGAGCAGTTCTTC	.	TRBV7-9	TRBJ2-1	.
CASSTQTSGSSEQFF	TGCGCCAGCAGCACCCAGACTAGCGGGAGTAGTGAGCAGTTCTTC	.	TRBV5-1	TRBJ2-1	TRBD2
CASSPISGLADLEQFF	TGTGCCAGTAGTCCCATTTCCGGACTAGCGGACCTCGAGCAGTTCTTC	.	TRBV19	TRBJ2-1	TRBD2
CASSETYHRGNTEAFF	TGTGCCAGCAGCGAAACTTACCACAGGGGGAACACTGAAGCTTTCTTT	.	TRBV6-6	TRBJ1-1	TRBD1
CACLGQGSSYEQYF	TGTGCCTGCCTGGGACAGGGGAGCTCCTACGAGCAGTACTTC	.	TRBV30	TRBJ2-7	TRBD1
CASSPSGDRGLTNEKLFF	TGTGCCAGCAGCCCAAGTGGGGACAGGGGGCTAACTAATGAAAAACTGTTTTTT	.	TRBV9	TRBJ1-4	TRBD1
CASSFPGQGFYGYTF	TGTGCCAGCAGTTTCCCGGGACAGGGGTTCTATGGCTACACCTTC	.	TRBV28	TRBJ1-2	TRBD1
CASSPPGTGGLLGYTF	TGTGCCAGCTCACCACCCGGGACAGGTGGACTCTTGGGCTACACCTTC	.	TRBV18	TRBJ1-2	TRBD1
CASSGTGTPLSQPQHF	TGTGCCAGCAGTGGCACCGGGACTCCTTTAAGTCAGCCCCAGCATTTT	.	TRBV28	TRBJ1-5	.
CASSDTSGGNEQFF	TGTGCCAGCAGTGACACTAGCGGGGGCAATGAGCAGTTCTTC	.	TRBV6-4	TRBJ2-1	TRBD2
CASSFMAGTGSAYEQYF	TGTGCCAGCAGTTTTATGGCCGGGACAGGGAGCGCCTACGAGCAGTACTTC	.	TRBV28	TRBJ2-7	TRBD1
CASRGRPGAYNEQFF	TGTGCCAGCAGAGGACGCCCCGGGGCCTACAATGAGCAGTTCTTC	.	TRBV5-6	TRBJ2-1	.
CAWSVGDRRNEQYF	TGTGCCTGGAGTGTGGGCGACCGCCGAAACGAGCAGTACTTC	few	TRBV30	TRBJ2-7	.
CASSDTGNEKLFF	TGTGCCAGCAGTGACACAGGGAATGAAAAACTGTTTTTT	.	TRBV2	TRBJ1-4	.
CAAGQSGSVQYF	TGTGCCGCCGGACAGAGCGGTAGCGTGCAGTACTTC	.	TRBV30	TRBJ2-7	.
CASSPSGQVNSPLHF	TGTGCCAGCAGCCCCTCGGGACAGGTTAATTCACCCCTCCACTTT	.	TRBV11-2	TRBJ1-6	TRBD1
CASSAGTAFNQPQHF	TGTGCCAGCAGCGCTGGGACAGCATTCAATCAGCCCCAGCATTTT	.	TRBV9	TRBJ1-5	TRBD1
CASSSLAGERYEQYF	TGTGCCAGCAGCTCCCTAGCGGGAGAACGGTACGAGCAGTACTTC	.	TRBV3-1/TRBV3-2	TRBJ2-7	TRBD2
CAPAMGLPNTGELFF	TGTGCCCCTGCCATGGGACTGCCGAACACCGGGGAGCTGTTTTTT	.	TRBV7-3	TRBJ2-2	.
CATSKAGQGALYRAHNEQFF	TGTGCCACCAGCAAGGCCGGACAGGGGGCTTTGTATAGGGCACACAATGAGCAGTTCTTC	.	TRBV15	TRBJ2-1	TRBD1
CASSLFAGGGTDTQYF	TGCGCCAGCAGCCTCTTCGCGGGAGGGGGCACAGATACGCAGTATTTT	.	TRBV4-1	TRBJ2-3	TRBD2
CSVGYRESSWGYTF	TGCAGCGTTGGCTACCGGGAGAGCTCTTGGGGCTACACCTTC	.	TRBV29-1	TRBJ1-2	.
CASSLGQNYGYTF	TGTGCCAGCAGCCTCGGACAAAACTATGGCTACACCTTC	.	TRBV6-5	TRBJ1-2	.
CASSLATGNQPQHF	TGTGCCAGCAGCTTAGCGACAGGTAATCAGCCCCAGCATTTT	.	TRBV7-9	TRBJ1-5	.
CASSLGRGNTEAFF	TGTGCCAGCAGTTTAGGACGCGGGAATACTGAAGCTTTCTTT	.	TRBV27	TRBJ1-1	.
CASSLGRQPNSPLHF	TGTGCCAGCAGCTTAGGGAGGCAGCCGAATTCACCCCTCCACTTT	.	TRBV11-2	TRBJ1-6	.
CASSPPGTASSYEQYF	TGTGCCAGCAGCCCCCCTGGGACAGCAAGCTCCTACGAGCAGTACTTC	few	TRBV4-2	TRBJ2-7	TRBD1
CASSLATRYNEQFF	TGTGCCAGCAGCTTAGCGACTAGATACAATGAGCAGTTCTTC	.	TRBV7-8	TRBJ2-1	.
CSASPQSPDTQYF	TGCAGTGCTAGTCCCCAGTCCCCAGATACGCAGTATTTT	once	TRBV20-1	TRBJ2-3	.